Shown below are 2 T cell receptor beta chains from a single sample sequenced in a study of PD-1 blockade in classical Hodgkin lymphoma. Described time point: cycle 4 day 1 (C4D1), after more than five weeks of nivolumab. Each patient's relapse followed autologous stem cell transplantation, and brentuximab vedotin exposure varied. The method was immunoSEQ multiplex PCR; TCRdb's version includes in-frame clones alone and lacks a portion of them. The sample includes 90,000 to 140,000 clones, about 92% of them seen just once. The material sequenced was peripheral blood mononuclear cells (PBMCs), taken before the fourth cycle of nivolumab. The origin of the receptors is a human donor with classical Hodgkin lymphoma.

The chain has TRBV7-9 and TRBJ2-7; unclear D gene. Germline V gives CDR1 SEHNR, CDR2 FQNEAQ (reference sequence). This CDR3 is 12 amino acids long. The V end lost 5 bases, the J end lost 4 bases, and 9 bases lay between the germline ends. This chain's CDR3 is CASSEVGYEQYF. CDR3 nucleotides: TGTGCCAGCAGCGAGGTGGGGTACGAGCAGTACTTC.

V usage is TRBV4-1 and J usage is TRBJ1-6; D not certain. Per the germline V gene, CDR1 is MGHRA and CDR2 is YSYEKL. V was pared by 4 bases and J by 0 bases, with 10 bases between. This CDR3 has 16 amino acids. CDR3 in amino acids: CASSPRESSYNSPLHF. For the CDR3, the DNA is TGCGCCAGCAGCCCGCGGGAGAGCTCCTATAATTCACCCCTCCACTTT.